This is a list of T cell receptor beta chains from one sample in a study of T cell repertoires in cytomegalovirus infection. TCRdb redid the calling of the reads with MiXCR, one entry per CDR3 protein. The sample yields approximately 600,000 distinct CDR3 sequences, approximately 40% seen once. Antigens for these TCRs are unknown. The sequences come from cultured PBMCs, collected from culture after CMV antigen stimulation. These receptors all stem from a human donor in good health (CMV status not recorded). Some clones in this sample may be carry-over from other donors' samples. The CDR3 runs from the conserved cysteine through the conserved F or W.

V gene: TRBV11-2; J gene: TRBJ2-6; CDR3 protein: CASSLGQGFGANVLTF
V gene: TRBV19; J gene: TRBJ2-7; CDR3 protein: CASSEAGGFYEQYF
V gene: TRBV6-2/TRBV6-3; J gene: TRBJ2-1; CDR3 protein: CASKLGTPNNEQFF
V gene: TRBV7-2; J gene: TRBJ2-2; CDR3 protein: CASSWGGHLKPLTGELFF
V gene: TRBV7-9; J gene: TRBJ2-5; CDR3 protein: CASSFWDTQETQYF
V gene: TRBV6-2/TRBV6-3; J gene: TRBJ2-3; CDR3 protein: CASTWGAPTDTQYF
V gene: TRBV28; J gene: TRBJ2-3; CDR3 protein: CASSQLQLAGIDTQYF
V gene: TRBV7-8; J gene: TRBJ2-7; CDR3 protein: CASSYRDRYKPSTSEVSYEQYF
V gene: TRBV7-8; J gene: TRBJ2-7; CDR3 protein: CASTPRRVTYEQYF
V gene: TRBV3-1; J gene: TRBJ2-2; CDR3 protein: CASSRGDRELFF
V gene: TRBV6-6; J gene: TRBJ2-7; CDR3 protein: CASREQLNYEQYF
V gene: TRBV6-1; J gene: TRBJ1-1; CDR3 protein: CASSVRLLNTEAFF
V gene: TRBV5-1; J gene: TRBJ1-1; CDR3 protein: CASSNRGGATNTEAFF
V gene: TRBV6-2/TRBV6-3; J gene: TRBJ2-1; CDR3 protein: CASTYRQGKYNEQFF
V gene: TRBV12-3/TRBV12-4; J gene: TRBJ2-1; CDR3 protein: CASSLVRGPTHSYNEQFF
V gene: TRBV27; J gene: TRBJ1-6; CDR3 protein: CASTPHITGPLHF
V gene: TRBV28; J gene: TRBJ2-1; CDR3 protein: CASSSPGQGGNEQFF
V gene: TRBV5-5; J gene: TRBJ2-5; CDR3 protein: CASSFTGFYGETQYF
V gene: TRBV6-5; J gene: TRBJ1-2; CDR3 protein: CASSYGGQTNYGYTF
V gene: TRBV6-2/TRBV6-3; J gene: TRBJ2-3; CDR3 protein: CASSTPRLTDTQYF
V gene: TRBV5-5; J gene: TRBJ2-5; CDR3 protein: CASSLDFQGRETQYF
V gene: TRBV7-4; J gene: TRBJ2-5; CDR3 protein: CASSLTGISIQETQYF
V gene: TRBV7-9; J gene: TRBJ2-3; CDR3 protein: CASRHTSGVKNTDTQYF